This is a list of T cell receptor beta chains from one sample in a study of blood T cell repertoires in COVID-19. The method was immunoSEQ multiplex PCR; TCRdb's version includes in-frame clones alone and lacks a portion of them. In the table there are 200,000 to 250,000 clones, roughly 90% of which are singletons. The sequencing input was peripheral blood. The receptors derive from a woman aged 60 to 75 with acute or convalescent COVID-19. Each CDR3 is given with its conserved first and last residue. Fields, in order: CDR3 DNA, CDR3 protein, V gene, J gene, clone size, D gene. The D gene is left open where the match is weak. Part of the rows lack a size; the others show once, few, many or a class for expanded clones.

CDR3nt: TGTGCCAGCAGCTTAGGGAGGGGGGGGTCCTACGAGCAGTACTTC; CDR3aa: CASSLGRGGSYEQYF; v_gene: TRBV7-2; j_gene: TRBJ2-7; abundance: -; d_gene: -
CDR3nt: TGTGCCAGCAGTTACTCCGGACAAAAAGGAAACACCATATATTTT; CDR3aa: CASSYSGQKGNTIYF; v_gene: TRBV6-5; j_gene: TRBJ1-3; abundance: -; d_gene: -
CDR3nt: TGTGCCAGCTCACCAACGGACAGCTCCTATAGCAATCAGCCCCAGCATTTT; CDR3aa: CASSPTDSSYSNQPQHF; v_gene: TRBV18; j_gene: TRBJ1-5; abundance: -; d_gene: -
CDR3nt: TGTGCCAGCAGCCCTAGTCCGAATCAGCCCGAGCAGTACTTC; CDR3aa: CASSPSPNQPEQYF; v_gene: TRBV7-9; j_gene: TRBJ2-7; abundance: -; d_gene: -
CDR3nt: TGTGCCAGCAGCCAAGATCACAGGGGGCGATTGGATGGCTACACCTTC; CDR3aa: CASSQDHRGRLDGYTF; v_gene: TRBV14; j_gene: TRBJ1-2; abundance: -; d_gene: TRBD1
CDR3nt: TGTGCCAGCAGCTTAGAGACAGGAGCTAACTATGGCTACACCTTC; CDR3aa: CASSLETGANYGYTF; v_gene: TRBV7-9; j_gene: TRBJ1-2; abundance: -; d_gene: -
CDR3nt: TGTGCCAGCAGCTCAGGTTGGGAGCAGTACTTC; CDR3aa: CASSSGWEQYF; v_gene: TRBV12-3/TRBV12-4; j_gene: TRBJ2-7; abundance: -; d_gene: -
CDR3nt: TGTGCCAGCAGGGGACTAGCGGGGAGACAAGAGACCCAGTACTTC; CDR3aa: CASRGLAGRQETQYF; v_gene: TRBV2; j_gene: TRBJ2-5; abundance: -; d_gene: TRBD2
CDR3nt: TGTGCCAGCCGGGGAGGGATTGACTCTGGAAACACCATATATTTT; CDR3aa: CASRGGIDSGNTIYF; v_gene: TRBV6-5; j_gene: TRBJ1-3; abundance: -; d_gene: -
CDR3nt: TGTGCCAGCAACGGGATGGGGTCAAGAGGCTACACCTTC; CDR3aa: CASNGMGSRGYTF; v_gene: TRBV28; j_gene: TRBJ1-2; abundance: -; d_gene: -
CDR3nt: TGTGCCAGCGACACTAACTATGGCTACACCTTC; CDR3aa: CASDTNYGYTF; v_gene: TRBV28; j_gene: TRBJ1-2; abundance: -; d_gene: -
CDR3nt: TGTGCCAGCAGGACAGGGGCTCCCGCTGAAAAACTGTTTTTT; CDR3aa: CASRTGAPAEKLFF; v_gene: TRBV6-5; j_gene: TRBJ1-4; abundance: -; d_gene: TRBD1
CDR3nt: TGTGCCAGCAGCTTGGACAGGGGTGTCCACGAGCAGTACTTC; CDR3aa: CASSLDRGVHEQYF; v_gene: TRBV7-2; j_gene: TRBJ2-7; abundance: -; d_gene: TRBD1
CDR3nt: TGTGCCAGTAGTATAGTAGGAACTCGACAGAACACTGAAGCTTTCTTT; CDR3aa: CASSIVGTRQNTEAFF; v_gene: TRBV19; j_gene: TRBJ1-1; abundance: -; d_gene: -
CDR3nt: TGTGCCAGCAGCTTACCAGGTGCCTATAATTCACCCCTCCACTTT; CDR3aa: CASSLPGAYNSPLHF; v_gene: TRBV7-2; j_gene: TRBJ1-6; abundance: -; d_gene: -
CDR3nt: TGTGCCAGCACTACACTAGAACAGGGGCTAGATAACTATGGCTACACCTTC; CDR3aa: CASTTLEQGLDNYGYTF; v_gene: TRBV27; j_gene: TRBJ1-2; abundance: -; d_gene: TRBD1
CDR3nt: TGCGCCAGCAGCCAAGTACGGTTAGGGGGCTCGGCAGCAACTAATGAAAAACTGTTTTTT; CDR3aa: CASSQVRLGGSAATNEKLFF; v_gene: TRBV4-3; j_gene: TRBJ1-4; abundance: -; d_gene: TRBD1
CDR3nt: TGTGCCAGCAGCACCGGGGACAGGCTGGTAGCTAACTATGGCTACACCTTC; CDR3aa: CASSTGDRLVANYGYTF; v_gene: TRBV11-2; j_gene: TRBJ1-2; abundance: few; d_gene: TRBD1
CDR3nt: TGTGCCAGCAGCCGTGAAGCTGCGGTTAACTATGGCTACACCTTC; CDR3aa: CASSREAAVNYGYTF; v_gene: TRBV7-8; j_gene: TRBJ1-2; abundance: -; d_gene: -
CDR3nt: TGTGCCAGCAGCCCGGGACTAGCAGTCTACGAGCAGTACTTC; CDR3aa: CASSPGLAVYEQYF; v_gene: TRBV2; j_gene: TRBJ2-7; abundance: -; d_gene: TRBD2
CDR3nt: TGTGCCATCAGTGAGCAGACAGGGAGGTACCAGCCCCAGCATTTT; CDR3aa: CAISEQTGRYQPQHF; v_gene: TRBV10-3; j_gene: TRBJ1-5; abundance: -; d_gene: TRBD1
CDR3nt: TGTGCCAGCAGCTTTCGACAGGGGCATCGGATCTTC; CDR3aa: CASSFRQGHRIF; v_gene: TRBV6-5; j_gene: TRBJ2-1; abundance: -; d_gene: TRBD1
CDR3nt: TGTGCCACCAGCAGAGGGTCACAGGGCCAAAATGAAAAACTGTTTTTT; CDR3aa: CATSRGSQGQNEKLFF; v_gene: TRBV15; j_gene: TRBJ1-4; abundance: -; d_gene: -
CDR3nt: TGTGCCAGCACTTGGGCACTGAACACTGAAGTTTTCTTT; CDR3aa: CASTWALNTEVFF; v_gene: TRBV6-6; j_gene: TRBJ1-1; abundance: -; d_gene: -
CDR3nt: TGTGCCAGCAGCTTAACCAGGAGCACAGATACGCAGTATTTT; CDR3aa: CASSLTRSTDTQYF; v_gene: TRBV7-9; j_gene: TRBJ2-3; abundance: -; d_gene: -
CDR3nt: TGTGCCAGCTCAACTCAGGGCTCTGGAAACACCATATATTTT; CDR3aa: CASSTQGSGNTIYF; v_gene: TRBV18; j_gene: TRBJ1-3; abundance: -; d_gene: -
CDR3nt: TGCGCCAGCAGCAATCTCTCTGGAAACACCATATATTTT; CDR3aa: CASSNLSGNTIYF; v_gene: TRBV5-1; j_gene: TRBJ1-3; abundance: -; d_gene: -
CDR3nt: TGTGCCAGCAGCCCCGGGACACTAAACAATGAGCAGTTCTTC; CDR3aa: CASSPGTLNNEQFF; v_gene: TRBV11-3; j_gene: TRBJ2-1; abundance: -; d_gene: -
CDR3nt: TGTGCCAGCAGTGCCAGGGGGCAGCTATCACCCCTCCACTTT; CDR3aa: CASSARGQLSPLHF; v_gene: TRBV6-2/TRBV6-3; j_gene: TRBJ1-6; abundance: -; d_gene: TRBD1
CDR3nt: TGTGCCAGCAGCGGGACTAGCGGGAGGGGTGAGCAGTACTTC; CDR3aa: CASSGTSGRGEQYF; v_gene: TRBV9; j_gene: TRBJ2-7; abundance: -; d_gene: TRBD2
CDR3nt: TGTGCCAGCAGTGAGGGGCGTGGGAATTACAATGAGCAGTTCTTC; CDR3aa: CASSEGRGNYNEQFF; v_gene: TRBV2; j_gene: TRBJ2-1; abundance: -; d_gene: -
CDR3nt: TGTGCCAGCAGCCCTTCCAAGTCTCGACAGGTGTGGATGAACACTGAAGCTTTCTTT; CDR3aa: CASSPSKSRQVWMNTEAFF; v_gene: TRBV9; j_gene: TRBJ1-1; abundance: -; d_gene: -